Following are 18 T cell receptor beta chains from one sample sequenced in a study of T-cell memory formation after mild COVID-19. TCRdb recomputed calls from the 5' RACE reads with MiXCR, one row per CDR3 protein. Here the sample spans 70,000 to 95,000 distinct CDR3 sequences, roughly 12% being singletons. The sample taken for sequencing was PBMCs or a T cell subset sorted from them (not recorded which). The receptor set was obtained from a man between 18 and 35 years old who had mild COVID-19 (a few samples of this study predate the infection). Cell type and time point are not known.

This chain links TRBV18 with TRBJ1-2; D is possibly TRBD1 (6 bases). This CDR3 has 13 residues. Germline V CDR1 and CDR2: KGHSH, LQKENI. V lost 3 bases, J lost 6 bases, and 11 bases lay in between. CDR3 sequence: CASSPDRFNGYTF. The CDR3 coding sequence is TGTGCCAGCTCACCTGACAGGTTCAATGGCTACACCTTC.

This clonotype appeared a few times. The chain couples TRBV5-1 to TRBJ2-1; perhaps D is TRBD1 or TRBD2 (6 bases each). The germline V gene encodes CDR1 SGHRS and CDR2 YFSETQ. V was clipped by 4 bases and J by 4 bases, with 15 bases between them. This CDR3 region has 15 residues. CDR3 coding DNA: TGCGCCAGCAGCCTGACCGGGGGCCAATACAATGAGCAGTTCTTC. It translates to CASSLTGGQYNEQFF. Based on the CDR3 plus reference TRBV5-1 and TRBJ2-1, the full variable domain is KAGVTQTPRYLIKTRGQQVTLSCSPISGHRSVSWYQQTPGQGLQFLFEYFSETQRNKGNFPGRFSGRQFSNSRSEMNVSTLELGDSALYLCASSLTGGQYNEQFFGPGTRLTVL.

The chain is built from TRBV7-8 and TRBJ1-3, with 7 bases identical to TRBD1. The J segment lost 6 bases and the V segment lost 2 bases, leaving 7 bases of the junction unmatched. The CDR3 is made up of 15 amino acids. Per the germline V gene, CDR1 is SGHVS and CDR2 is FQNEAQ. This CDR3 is CASSLPGQRINTIYF. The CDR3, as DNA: TGTGCCAGCAGCTTACCGGGACAGAGGATAAACACCATATATTTT.

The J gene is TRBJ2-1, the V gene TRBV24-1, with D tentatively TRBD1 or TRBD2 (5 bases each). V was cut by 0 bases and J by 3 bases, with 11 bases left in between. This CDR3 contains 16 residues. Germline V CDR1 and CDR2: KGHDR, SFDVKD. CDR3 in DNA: TGTGCCACCAGTGATTTGAGAGGGACGGGCTACAATGAGCAGTTCTTC. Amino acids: CATSDLRGTGYNEQFF.

The DNA for the CDR3 is TGTGCCAGCAGCCGCAGGGGGCAAGGGGCCAACGTCCTGACTTTC. Amino acids: CASSRRGQGANVLTF. J is TRBJ2-6 and V is TRBV6-2 or TRBV6-3; 8 positions match TRBD1. Germline trimming cut 6 bases from V and 4 bases from J; bases unmatched to any gene: 5. Germline V CDR1 and CDR2: MNHEY, SVGEGT. This CDR3 contains 15 residues.

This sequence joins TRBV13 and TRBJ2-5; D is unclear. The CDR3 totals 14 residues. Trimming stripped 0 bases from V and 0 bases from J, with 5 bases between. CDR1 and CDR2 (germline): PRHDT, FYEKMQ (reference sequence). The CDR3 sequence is CASSLGQNQETQYF. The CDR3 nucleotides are TGTGCCAGCAGCTTAGGCCAGAACCAAGAGACCCAGTACTTC.

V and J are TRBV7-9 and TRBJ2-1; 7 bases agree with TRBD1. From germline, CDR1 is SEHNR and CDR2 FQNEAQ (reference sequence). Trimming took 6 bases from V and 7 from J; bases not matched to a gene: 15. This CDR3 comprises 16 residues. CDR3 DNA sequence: TGTGCCAGCAGTGCCCCCGGGACAGTGGGTGGGAATGAGCAGTTCTTC. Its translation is CASSAPGTVGGNEQFF.

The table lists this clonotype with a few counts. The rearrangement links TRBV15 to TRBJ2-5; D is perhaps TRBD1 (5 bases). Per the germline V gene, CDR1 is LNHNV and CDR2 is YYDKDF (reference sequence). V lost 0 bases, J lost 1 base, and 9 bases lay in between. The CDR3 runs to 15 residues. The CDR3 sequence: CATSREGRAQETQYF. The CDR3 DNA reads TGTGCCACCAGCAGAGAAGGCAGGGCCCAAGAGACCCAGTACTTC.

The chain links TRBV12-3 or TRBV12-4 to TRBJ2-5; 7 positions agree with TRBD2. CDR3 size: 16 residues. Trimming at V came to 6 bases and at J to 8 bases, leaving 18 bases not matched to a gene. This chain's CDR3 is CASSQSGTTTGNTQYF. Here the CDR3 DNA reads TGTGCCAGCAGCCAAAGCGGGACTACCACGGGGAACACCCAGTACTTC.

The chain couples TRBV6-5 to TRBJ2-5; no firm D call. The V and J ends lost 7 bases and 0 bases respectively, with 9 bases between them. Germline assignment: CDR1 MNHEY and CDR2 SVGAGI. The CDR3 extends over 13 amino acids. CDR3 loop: CASKDQNQETQYF. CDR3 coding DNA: TGTGCCAGCAAGGACCAGAACCAAGAGACCCAGTACTTC.

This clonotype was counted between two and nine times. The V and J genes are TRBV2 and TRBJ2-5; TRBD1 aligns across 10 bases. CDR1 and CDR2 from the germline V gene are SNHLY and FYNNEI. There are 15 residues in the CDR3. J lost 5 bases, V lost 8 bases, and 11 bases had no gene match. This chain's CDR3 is CASSAGQGLLETQYF. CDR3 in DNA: TGTGCCAGCTCAGCGGGACAGGGGCTTTTGGAGACCCAGTACTTC.

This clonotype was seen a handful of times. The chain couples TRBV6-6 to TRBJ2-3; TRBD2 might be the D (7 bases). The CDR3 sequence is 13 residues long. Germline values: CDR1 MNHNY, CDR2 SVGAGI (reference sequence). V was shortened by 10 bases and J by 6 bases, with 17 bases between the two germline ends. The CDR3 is CATEGGAGDTQYF. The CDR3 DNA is TGTGCCACCGAGGGGGGGGCGGGCGATACGCAGTATTTT.

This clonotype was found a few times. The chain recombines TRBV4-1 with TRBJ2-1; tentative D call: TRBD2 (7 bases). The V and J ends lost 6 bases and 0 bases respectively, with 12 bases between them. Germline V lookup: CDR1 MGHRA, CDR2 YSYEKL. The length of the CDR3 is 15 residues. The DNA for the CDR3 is TGCGCCAGCAGGGGGGGGCCGAGCTCCTACAATGAGCAGTTCTTC. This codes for CASRGGPSSYNEQFF.

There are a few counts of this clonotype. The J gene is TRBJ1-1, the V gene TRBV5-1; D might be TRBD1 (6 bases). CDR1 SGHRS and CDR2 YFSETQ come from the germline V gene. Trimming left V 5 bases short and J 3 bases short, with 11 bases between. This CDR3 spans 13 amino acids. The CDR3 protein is CASSNTGYTEAFF. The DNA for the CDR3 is TGCGCCAGCAGTAATACAGGGTACACTGAAGCTTTCTTT.

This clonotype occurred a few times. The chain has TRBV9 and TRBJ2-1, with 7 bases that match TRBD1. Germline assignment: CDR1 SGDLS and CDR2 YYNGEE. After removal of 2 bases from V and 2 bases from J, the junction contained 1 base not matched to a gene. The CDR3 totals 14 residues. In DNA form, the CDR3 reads TGTGCCAGCAGCGTTACAGGGGCCTACAATGAGCAGTTCTTC. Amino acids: CASSVTGAYNEQFF.

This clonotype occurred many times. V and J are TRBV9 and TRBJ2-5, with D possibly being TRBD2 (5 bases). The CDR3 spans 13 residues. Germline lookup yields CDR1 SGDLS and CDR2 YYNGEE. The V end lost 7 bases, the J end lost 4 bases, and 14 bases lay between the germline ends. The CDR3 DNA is TGTGCCAGCTCGGGAAACTGGCGAGAGACCCAGTACTTC. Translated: CASSGNWRETQYF.

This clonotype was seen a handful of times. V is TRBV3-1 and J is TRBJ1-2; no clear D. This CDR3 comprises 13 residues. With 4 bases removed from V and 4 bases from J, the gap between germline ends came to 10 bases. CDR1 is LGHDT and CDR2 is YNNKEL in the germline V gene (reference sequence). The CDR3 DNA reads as TGTGCCAGCAGCCCATCCTCGGCCTATGGCTACACCTTC. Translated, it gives CASSPSSAYGYTF.

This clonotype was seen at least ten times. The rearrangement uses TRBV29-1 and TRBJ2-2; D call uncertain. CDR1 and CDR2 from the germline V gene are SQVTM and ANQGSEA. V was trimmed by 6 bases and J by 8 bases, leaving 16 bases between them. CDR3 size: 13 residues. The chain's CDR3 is CSVEDFALGELFF. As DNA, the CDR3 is TGCAGCGTCGAGGATTTTGCCTTGGGGGAGCTGTTTTTT.